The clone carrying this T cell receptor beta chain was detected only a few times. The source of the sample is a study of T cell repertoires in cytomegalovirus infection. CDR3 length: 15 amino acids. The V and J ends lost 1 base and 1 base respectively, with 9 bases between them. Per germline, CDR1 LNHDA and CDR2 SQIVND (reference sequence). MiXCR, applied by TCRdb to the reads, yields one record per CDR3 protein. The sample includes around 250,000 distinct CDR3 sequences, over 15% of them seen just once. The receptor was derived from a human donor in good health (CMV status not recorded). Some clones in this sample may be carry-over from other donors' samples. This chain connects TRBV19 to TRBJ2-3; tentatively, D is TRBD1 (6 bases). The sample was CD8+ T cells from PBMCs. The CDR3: CASSIAWTGTDTQYF. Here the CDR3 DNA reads TGTGCCAGTAGTATAGCCTGGACAGGCACAGATACGCAGTATTTT.